A selection of T cell receptor beta chains follows, all from one sample in a study of blood T cell repertoires in COVID-19. Some clones are missing from TCRdb's copy, which holds only in-frame ones; the method was immunoSEQ multiplex PCR. This table holds about 200,000 clones, over 80% found once. Sample: PBMCs or T cells enriched from blood (not recorded which). The receptors here all came from a man aged 30 to 45 who had recovered from COVID-19. Each CDR3 is given without its conserved first and last residue.

J,V,CDR3
TRBJ2-1,TRBV2,ASSELAGGSTNEQF
TRBJ2-7,TRBV2,ASSATSGRFSHEQY
TRBJ2-7,TRBV11-2,ASSRVRESEQY
TRBJ1-2,TRBV5-6,ASSRTVNYGYT
TRBJ1-1,TRBV2,ASTADRYTEAF
TRBJ1-1,TRBV24-1,ATSDGHLVGEAF
TRBJ2-1,TRBV12-5,ASASGGPYNEQF
TRBJ2-1,TRBV9,ASSVASRGHNEQF
TRBJ2-7,TRBV19,ASSPGVTYEQY
TRBJ2-5,TRBV5-4,ASSSQETQY
TRBJ1-1,TRBV3-1/TRBV3-2,ASSQGSGNAEAF
TRBJ1-2,TRBV5-1,ASSLGQGAYGYT
TRBJ1-5,TRBV7-9,ASSSDSDNQPQH
TRBJ2-2,TRBV10-3,AISESGARTSGNTGELF
TRBJ1-5,TRBV15,ATSRFRGDTGEDQPQH